Following are 4 T cell receptor beta chains from one sample sequenced in a study of metastatic and nonmetastatic thyroid tumors. With MiXCR, TCRdb called clones anew from the PCR reads. Of around 21,000 clones detected, under 30% appear once; the ten largest clones hold about two thirds. Nobody among the patients had been given any treatment before thyroid surgery. Sample: blood. The receptors derive from a male donor with papillary thyroid cancer or a benign thyroid nodule (not recorded which). Some clones in this sample may be carry-over from other donors' samples.

As regards this clone: A junction boundary mismatches the germline segment, possibly from a read error. The V gene is TRBV6-1, the J gene TRBJ1-1, with TRBD1 matching over 8 bases. CDR1 MNHNS and CDR2 SASEGT come from the germline V gene. The length of the CDR3 is 16 residues. CDR3 loop: CASSEFMGTGNTDAYF. In DNA form, the CDR3 reads TGTGCCAGCAGTGAATTTATGGGGACAGGTAACACTGACGCTTACTTT.

V is TRBV7-9 and J is TRBJ2-7; tentatively, D is TRBD1 (5 bases). From germline, CDR1 is SEHNR and CDR2 FQNEAQ (reference sequence). The CDR3 covers 14 residues. V shed 5 bases and J shed 2 bases, with 13 bases lying between them. The CDR3 bases are TGTGCCAGCAGCCCGACAGACCTTACCTACGAGCAGTACTTC. Translating it yields CASSPTDLTYEQYF.

CDR3 in DNA: TGCAGTGCTAGAGAACGCTCAAGGGTCACAGATACGCAGTATTTT. This encodes CSARERSRVTDTQYF. This sequence joins TRBV20-1 and TRBJ2-3, with unresolved D. This CDR3 is built from 15 residues. Germline V gene data show CDR1 as DFQATT and CDR2 as SNEGSKA (reference sequence). Trimming shortened V by 0 bases and J by 2 bases, and 12 bases separated the two germline ends.

The chain uses TRBV11-2 and TRBJ2-3, with D possibly matching TRBD2 (5 bases). The V end lost 1 base, the J end lost 4 bases, and 12 bases lay between the germline ends. CDR1 SGHAT and CDR2 FQNNGV come from the germline V gene. The CDR3 extends over 15 amino acids. The CDR3 sequence is CASSLGPAGADTQYF. As DNA, the CDR3 is TGTGCCAGCAGCTTAGGCCCTGCCGGGGCAGATACGCAGTATTTT.